Below are 10 T cell receptor beta chains sequenced from a single sample in a study of Ad26.COV2.S vaccination and SARS-CoV-2 variants. The table came from immunoSEQ multiplex PCR; TCRdb's copy has only in-frame clones and leaves some out. The sample includes fewer than 800,000 clones, roughly 90% of them seen just once. Treatment given: 15 to 20 received Ad26.COV2.S at low or high dose, single or two shots; several received placebo; per-sample allocation not given. Day 63 after the first vaccine or placebo injection was the time point for sampling. Sample: peripheral blood, taken in a trial of Ad26.COV2.S vaccine versus placebo. Receptors originate from a person between 18 and 60 years old who received the Ad26.COV2.S COVID-19 vaccine or a placebo.

This clone is a singleton in its sample. V usage is TRBV24-1 and J usage is TRBJ2-1; 9 nucleotides line up with TRBD1. The CDR3 runs to 16 residues. Trimming at V came to 2 bases and at J to 3 bases, leaving 4 bases not matched to a gene. Looked up from germline, CDR1 is KGHDR and CDR2 is SFDVKD. The CDR3 region is CATSDSGTGRYNEQFF. The CDR3 DNA is TGTGCCACCAGTGATTCCGGGACAGGGCGCTACAATGAGCAGTTCTTC.

The chain couples TRBV27 to TRBJ1-2; no firm D call. The germline V and J ends were trimmed by 0 bases and 6 bases, with 8 bases remaining between them. In germline, CDR1 is MNHEY, CDR2 SMNVEV (reference sequence). The CDR3 covers 13 residues. The CDR3 sequence is CASSLSGRDGYTF. Written as DNA, the CDR3 is TGTGCCAGCAGTTTATCAGGGCGGGATGGCTACACCTTC.

The J gene is TRBJ1-1, the V gene TRBV7-9, with D unresolved. Germline V gene lookup returns CDR1 SEHNR and CDR2 FQNEAQ (reference sequence). The V end lost 4 bases, the J end lost 0 bases, and 9 bases lay between the germline ends. The CDR3 loop spans 14 amino acids. The CDR3 DNA sequence: TGTGCCAGCAGCTCGAACAGACTGAACACTGAAGCTTTCTTT. Translating gives CASSSNRLNTEAFF.

V is TRBV2 and J is TRBJ1-1, with unresolved D. This CDR3 has 15 amino acids. Deletions cut 1 base from V and 1 base from J, with 10 bases between. The V gene's germline CDR1 is SNHLY and CDR2 FYNNEI. For the CDR3, the DNA is TGTGCCAGCAGTGAAGTTTCGACGAAGAACACTGAAGCTTTCTTT. This sequence encodes CASSEVSTKNTEAFF. The full variable domain, with the rest looked up from reference TRBV2 and TRBJ1-1, is EPEVTQTPSHQVTQMGQEVILRCVPISNHLYFYWYRQILGQKVEFLVSFYNNEISEKSEIFDDQFSVERPDGSNFTLKIRSTKLEDSAMYFCASSEVSTKNTEAFFGQGTRLTVV.

In the case of this clone: The junction does not match germline at one end; this may be a read error. The J gene is TRBJ2-7, the V gene TRBV7-2; 10 bases line up with TRBD2. Germline V gene lookup returns CDR1 SGHTA and CDR2 FQGNSA. This CDR3 spans 15 amino acids. The CDR3 reads CASSLAEASGSSGSF. The CDR3 DNA is TGTGCCAGCAGCTTAGCGGAGGCTAGCGGGAGCTCAGGATCCTTC.

The rearrangement links TRBV4-1 to TRBJ2-3; TRBD2 matches at 8 bases. CDR3 length equals 15 residues. The germline V gene has CDR1 MGHRA and CDR2 YSYEKL. V lost 3 bases, J lost 1 base, and 3 bases stayed unmatched. DNA of the CDR3: TGCGCCAGCAGCCACAAGCGGGGGCGCACAGATACGCAGTATTTT. As protein: CASSHKRGRTDTQYF.

The chain employs TRBV11-2 and TRBJ2-1; TRBD2 aligns across 7 bases. Trimming cost V 5 bases and J 8 bases; bases outside gene matches: 9. The CDR3 extends over 14 amino acids. Germline assignment: CDR1 SGHAT and CDR2 FQNNGV. CDR3 nucleotide sequence: TGTGCCAGCAGCCCCCCCTTCGCGGGAGATGAGCAGTTCTTC. Its translation: CASSPPFAGDEQFF.

The chain joins TRBV7-8 to TRBJ2-7, with D unresolved. Germline lookup yields CDR1 SGHVS and CDR2 FQNEAQ. This CDR3 is built from 13 residues. V dropped 3 bases and J dropped 2 bases, with 8 bases sitting between them. The CDR3 bases are TGTGCCAGCAGCTTCCCAGTAACCTACGAGCAGTACTTC. It translates to CASSFPVTYEQYF. Full variable domain (outside the CDR3, taken from reference TRBV7-8 and TRBJ2-7): GAGVSQSPRYKVAKRGQDVALRCDPISGHVSLFWYQQALGQGPEFLTYFQNEAQLDKSGLPSDRFFAERPEGSVSTLKIQRTQQEDSAVYLCASSFPVTYEQYFGPGTRLTVT.

The chain recombines TRBV7-2 with TRBJ1-2; D remains ambiguous. Per germline, CDR1 SGHTA and CDR2 FQGNSA. V was cut by 4 bases and J by 4 bases, with 13 bases left in between. The CDR3 sequence is 14 residues long. CDR3 DNA: TGTGCCAGCAGCTCCGGCGGCAGCCTCTATGGCTACACCTTC. The encoded protein is CASSSGGSLYGYTF.

This clone has more than one count but fewer than ten. The chain is built from TRBV4-3 and TRBJ1-6, with D tentatively TRBD1 (5 bases). V was pared by 0 bases and J by 5 bases, with 11 bases between. The CDR3 consists of 16 residues. Germline CDR1 and CDR2: LGHNA and YSLEER. The CDR3 reads CASSQDWGAHNSPLHF. DNA of the CDR3: TGCGCCAGCAGCCAAGACTGGGGCGCTCATAATTCACCCCTCCACTTT.